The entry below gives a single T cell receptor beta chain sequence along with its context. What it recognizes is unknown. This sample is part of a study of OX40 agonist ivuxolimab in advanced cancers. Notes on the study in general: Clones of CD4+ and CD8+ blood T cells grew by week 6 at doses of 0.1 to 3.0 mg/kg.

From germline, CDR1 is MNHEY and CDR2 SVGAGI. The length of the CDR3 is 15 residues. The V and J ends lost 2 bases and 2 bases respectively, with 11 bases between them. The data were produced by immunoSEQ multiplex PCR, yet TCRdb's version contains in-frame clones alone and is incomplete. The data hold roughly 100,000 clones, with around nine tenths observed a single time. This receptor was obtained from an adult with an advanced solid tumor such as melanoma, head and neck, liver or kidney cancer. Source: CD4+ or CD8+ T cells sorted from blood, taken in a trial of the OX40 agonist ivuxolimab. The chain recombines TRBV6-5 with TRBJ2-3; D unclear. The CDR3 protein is CASSYEPPYTDTQYF. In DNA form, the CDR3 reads TGTGCCAGCAGTTACGAGCCCCCGTACACAGATACGCAGTATTTT.